This is a list of T cell receptor beta chains from one sample in a study of beta chain features in type 1 diabetes. The protocol was immunoSEQ multiplex PCR, while the TCRdb copy is restricted to in-frame clones and leaves out a portion. Here the sample spans some 220,000 clones, under 13% being singletons. Sequencing input: central memory CD4+ T cells from blood. All receptors derive from a man in his late teens or twenties in good health. CDR3s include the opening cysteine and the closing phenylalanine or tryptophan. A D gene is named only where the DNA matches it firmly. Clone size appears in some rows only: once, few, many, or a class for an expanded clone.

cdr3_aa cdr3_nt clone_size d_call j_call v_call
CASSLTRYRLAKNIQYF TGTGCCAGCAGTTTAACCAGATACAGACTAGCCAAAAACATTCAGTACTTC few - TRBJ2-4 TRBV28
CASSRGGVQETQYF TGTGCCAGCAGCCGTGGAGGGGTTCAAGAGACCCAGTACTTC - - TRBJ2-5 TRBV5-4
CASSLVPGQETQYF TGCGCCAGCAGCTTAGTACCAGGCCAAGAGACCCAGTACTTC - - TRBJ2-5 TRBV5-1
CAWSGGRALPGANVLTF TGTGCCTGGAGTGGAGGCAGGGCGTTGCCTGGGGCCAACGTCCTGACTTTC - - TRBJ2-6 TRBV30
CASSQDRRRETQYF TGCGCCAGCAGCCAAGATCGGCGGCGGGAGACCCAGTACTTC few - TRBJ2-5 TRBV4-1
CASSETGDKGGYTF TGTGCCAGCAGTGAAACAGGGGATAAGGGTGGCTACACCTTC - TRBD1 TRBJ1-2 TRBV2
CSARTGVNYGYTF TGCAGCGCCCGGACAGGGGTAAACTATGGCTACACCTTC - TRBD1 TRBJ1-2 TRBV29-1
CASSLSLVWGQETQYF TGTGCCAGCAGCTTAAGTCTGGTTTGGGGTCAGGAGACCCAGTACTTC - - TRBJ2-5 TRBV5-6
CASSLVAGTYEQYF TGTGCCAGCAGCTTAGTGGCGGGAACCTACGAGCAGTACTTC few - TRBJ2-7 TRBV7-2
CASSVSGQPNTEAFF TGTGCCAGCAGTGTTTCTGGACAACCGAACACTGAAGCTTTCTTT few - TRBJ1-1 TRBV2
CASSPQTGTGAYNEQFF TGTGCCAGCAGTCCTCAGACCGGGACAGGGGCCTACAATGAGCAGTTCTTC few TRBD1 TRBJ2-1 TRBV25-1
CASSQATSASSYNEQFF TGCGCCAGCAGCCAAGCCACTAGCGCTAGCTCCTACAATGAGCAGTTCTTC few TRBD2 TRBJ2-1 TRBV4-3
CASSAGLAGGVSFYEQYF TGTGCCAGCAGCGCAGGACTAGCGGGAGGAGTATCCTTCTACGAGCAGTACTTC - TRBD2 TRBJ2-7 TRBV7-9
CASSGRDRVNQPQHF TGTGCCAGTAGTGGCCGGGACAGAGTAAATCAGCCCCAGCATTTT few TRBD1 TRBJ1-5 TRBV19
CASSLGGLAGVVNEQFF TGTGCCAGCAGTTTAGGCGGACTAGCGGGAGTTGTCAATGAGCAGTTCTTC few TRBD2 TRBJ2-1 TRBV28
CASSPGTSGSGEQYF TGTGCCAGCAGCCCCGGGACTAGCGGGAGCGGCGAGCAGTACTTC many TRBD2 TRBJ2-7 TRBV9
CSGRQATGTEAFF TGCAGCGGTCGACAGGCGACGGGGACTGAAGCTTTCTTT - - TRBJ1-1 TRBV29-1
CAISELETGGNGYTF TGTGCCATCAGTGAGCTAGAGACAGGGGGCAATGGCTACACCTTC - TRBD1 TRBJ1-2 TRBV10-3
CASSLGLAQSTDTQYF TGCGCCAGCAGCTTGGGACTAGCCCAGAGCACAGATACGCAGTATTTT - TRBD2 TRBJ2-3 TRBV5-1
CAWSVGHTEAFF TGTGCCTGGAGTGTAGGGCACACTGAAGCTTTCTTT few - TRBJ1-1 TRBV30
CASSVERENEQFF TGTGCCAGCAGTGTGGAGCGGGAGAATGAGCAGTTCTTC few TRBD2 TRBJ2-1 TRBV2
CASSANSYEQYF TGTGCCAGCAGTGCGAACTCCTACGAGCAGTACTTC - - TRBJ2-7 TRBV2
CASSVASAVSSGNTIYF TGTGCCAGCAGCGTAGCCTCCGCGGTGAGCTCTGGAAACACCATATATTTT - - TRBJ1-3 TRBV9
CASSHTGEAFF TGTGCCAGCAGCCATACAGGGGAAGCTTTCTTT - - TRBJ1-1 TRBV7-2
CASSDPTGGSWETQYF TGTGCCAGCAGTGATCCCACCGGGGGTAGTTGGGAGACCCAGTACTTC few - TRBJ2-5 TRBV25-1
CASSRTGGGTSTDTQYF TGTGCCAGCAGCCGTACCGGTGGCGGGACCAGCACAGATACGCAGTATTTT few - TRBJ2-3 TRBV7-2
CATSRDTSNEKLFF TGTGCCACCAGCAGGGACACATCTAATGAAAAACTGTTTTTT - - TRBJ1-4 TRBV15
CASSNGLVGNIQYF TGTGCCAGCAGCAACGGGTTGGTCGGGAACATTCAGTACTTC - - TRBJ2-4 TRBV11-2
CASSVTAGGSTDTQYF TGTGCCAGCAGCGTCACGGCGGGAGGGTCCACAGATACGCAGTATTTT - TRBD2 TRBJ2-3 TRBV5-4
CASSLTYRASYEQYF TGTGCCAGCAGTTTAACGTACAGGGCTTCCTACGAGCAGTACTTC - - TRBJ2-7 TRBV27
CAWTAGVGYTF TGTGCCTGGACGGCCGGAGTTGGCTACACCTTC few - TRBJ1-2 TRBV30
CASSQDEGSTEAFF TGTGCCAGCAGCCAAGATGAGGGAAGCACTGAAGCTTTCTTT few - TRBJ1-1 TRBV4-2
CASSQDGGSLRQFF TGTGCCAGCAGCCAAGATGGCGGGTCTCTACGGCAGTTCTTC - - TRBJ2-1 TRBV4-2
CASSQGKGEQYF TGCGCCAGCAGCCAGGGGAAAGGCGAGCAGTACTTC - - TRBJ2-7 TRBV5-1
CASRFRSSRGNEQFF TGTGCCAGCAGGTTTCGGTCTTCACGGGGCAATGAGCAGTTCTTC - - TRBJ2-1 TRBV28
CASSYSLAGGQEQYF TGTGCCAGCAGTTACTCGCTAGCGGGAGGGCAAGAGCAGTACTTC many TRBD2 TRBJ2-7 TRBV6-5
CASSVRNRGGSDTQYF TGTGCCAGCAGCGTGAGGAACAGGGGAGGCTCAGATACGCAGTATTTT - - TRBJ2-3 TRBV9
CASSLVERSSYEQYF TGTGCCAGCAGCTTAGTAGAGCGGAGCTCCTACGAGCAGTACTTC few - TRBJ2-7 TRBV7-2
CASSSRTASEEAFF TGTGCCAGCAGCTCACGGACAGCTTCGGAGGAAGCTTTCTTT few - TRBJ1-1 TRBV7-9
CAWSEAYNEQFF TGTGCCTGGAGTGAAGCCTACAATGAGCAGTTCTTC - - TRBJ2-1 TRBV30
CASSPRLAGADTQYF TGTGCCAGCTCACCACGGCTAGCGGGAGCAGATACGCAGTATTTT - TRBD2 TRBJ2-3 TRBV18
CATSRRTGVNSRYEQYF TGTGCCACCAGCAGACGGACAGGGGTAAATTCGAGGTACGAGCAGTACTTC - TRBD1 TRBJ2-7 TRBV15
CAWRPGSYNEQFF TGTGCCTGGAGACCGGGCTCCTACAATGAGCAGTTCTTC few - TRBJ2-1 TRBV30
CASSPTGSGNTIYF TGTGCCAGCAGCCCGACAGGGTCCGGAAACACCATATATTTT - TRBD1 TRBJ1-3 TRBV9
CASSFSPAGENIQYF TGTGCCAGCAGCTTCTCCCCCGCGGGGGAAAACATTCAGTACTTC medium-sized TRBD2 TRBJ2-4 TRBV5-5
CAWRTGGAVGANVLTF TGTGCCTGGAGGACCGGTGGGGCTGTGGGGGCCAACGTCCTGACTTTC - - TRBJ2-6 TRBV30
CSSSERDMNTEAFF TGTTCCAGCAGCGAAAGGGACATGAACACTGAAGCTTTCTTT few - TRBJ1-1 TRBV9
CASSFLGGAANEQFF TGTGCCAGCAGCTTCCTTGGGGGGGCCGCCAATGAGCAGTTCTTC - - TRBJ2-1 TRBV7-3
CASSPGRPTNEKLFF TGCGCCAGTAGCCCGGGGAGGCCAACTAATGAAAAACTGTTTTTT once - TRBJ1-4 TRBV5-1
CAWGDGTSTDTQYF TGTGCCTGGGGAGACGGGACGAGCACAGATACGCAGTATTTT few - TRBJ2-3 TRBV30
CASSILADGTDTQYF TGTGCCAGCAGCATACTAGCAGACGGCACAGATACGCAGTATTTT - - TRBJ2-3 TRBV7-2